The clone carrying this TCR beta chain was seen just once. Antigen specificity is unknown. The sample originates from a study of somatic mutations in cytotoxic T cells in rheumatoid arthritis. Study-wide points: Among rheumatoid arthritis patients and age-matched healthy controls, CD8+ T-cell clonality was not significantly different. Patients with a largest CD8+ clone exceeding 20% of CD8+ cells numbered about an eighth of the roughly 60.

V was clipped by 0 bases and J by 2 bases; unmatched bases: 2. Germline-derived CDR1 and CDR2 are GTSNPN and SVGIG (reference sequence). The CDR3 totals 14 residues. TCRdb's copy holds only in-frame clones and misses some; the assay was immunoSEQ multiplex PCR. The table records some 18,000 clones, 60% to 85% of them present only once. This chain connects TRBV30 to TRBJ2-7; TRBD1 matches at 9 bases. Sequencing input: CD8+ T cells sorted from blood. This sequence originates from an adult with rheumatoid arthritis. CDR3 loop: CAWSVGTGTYEQYF. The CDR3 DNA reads TGTGCCTGGAGTGTGGGGACAGGGACCTACGAGCAGTACTTC.